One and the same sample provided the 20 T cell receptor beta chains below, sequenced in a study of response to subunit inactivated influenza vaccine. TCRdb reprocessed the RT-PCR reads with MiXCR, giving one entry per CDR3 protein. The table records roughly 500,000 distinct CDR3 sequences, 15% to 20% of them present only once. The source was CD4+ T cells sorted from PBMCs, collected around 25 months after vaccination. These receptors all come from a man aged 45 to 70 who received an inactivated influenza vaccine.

Here the CDR3 DNA reads TGCAGCGTTGTATTCTCGAGTTTGAATGAAAAACTGTTTTTT. This codes for CSVVFSSLNEKLFF. The genes are TRBV29-1 and TRBJ1-4; the D is unclear. The CDR3 runs to 14 residues. The germline gives CDR1 SQVTM, CDR2 ANQGSEA. The germline V and J ends were trimmed by 4 bases and 5 bases, with 14 bases remaining between them.

The CDR3 region is CASSFQETDTQYF. The CDR3 DNA reads TGTGCCAGCAGTTTTCAGGAAACAGATACGCAGTATTTT. The chain carries TRBV12-3 or TRBV12-4 and TRBJ2-3; D gene ambiguous. CDR3 size: 13 residues. V lost 3 bases and J lost 3, with 7 bases in between.

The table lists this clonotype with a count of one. The CDR3, as DNA: TGCGCCAGCAGTGGCGGGGGCGGCGGTGAGCAGTTCTTC. As protein: CASSGGGGGEQFF. The chain employs TRBV5-1 and TRBJ2-1; possibly TRBD2 for D (7 bases). The germline V and J ends were trimmed by 5 bases and 9 bases, with 15 bases remaining between them. Germline V gene data show CDR1 as SGHRS and CDR2 as YFSETQ. The CDR3 contains 13 residues.

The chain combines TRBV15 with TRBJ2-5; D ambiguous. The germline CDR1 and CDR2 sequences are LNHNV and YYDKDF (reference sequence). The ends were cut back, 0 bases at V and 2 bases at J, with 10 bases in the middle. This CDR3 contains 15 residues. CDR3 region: CATSRDSTYQETQYF. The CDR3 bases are TGTGCCACCAGCAGAGATTCGACCTATCAAGAGACCCAGTACTTC.

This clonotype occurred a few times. CDR3 protein: CASSQGVYYEQYF. DNA of the CDR3: TGTGCCAGCAGCCAAGGTGTCTACTACGAGCAGTACTTC. This sequence joins TRBV3-1 and TRBJ2-7; no firm D call. The CDR3 is 13 residues long. CDR1 and CDR2 (germline): LGHDT, YNNKEL (reference sequence). V was cut by 1 base and J by 3 bases, with 7 bases left in between.

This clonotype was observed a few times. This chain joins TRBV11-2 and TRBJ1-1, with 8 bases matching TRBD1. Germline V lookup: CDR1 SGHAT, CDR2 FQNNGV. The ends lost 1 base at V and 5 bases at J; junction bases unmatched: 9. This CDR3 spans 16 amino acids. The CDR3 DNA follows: TGTGCCAGCAGCTTAGCATGGCAGGGGGCAGGTACTGAAGCTTTCTTT. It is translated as CASSLAWQGAGTEAFF.

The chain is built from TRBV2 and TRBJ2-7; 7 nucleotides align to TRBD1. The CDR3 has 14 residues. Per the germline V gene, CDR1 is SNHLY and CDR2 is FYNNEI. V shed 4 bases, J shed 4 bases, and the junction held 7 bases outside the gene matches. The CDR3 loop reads CASSVLGQDYEQYF. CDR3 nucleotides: TGTGCCAGCAGTGTATTAGGACAGGATTACGAGCAGTACTTC.

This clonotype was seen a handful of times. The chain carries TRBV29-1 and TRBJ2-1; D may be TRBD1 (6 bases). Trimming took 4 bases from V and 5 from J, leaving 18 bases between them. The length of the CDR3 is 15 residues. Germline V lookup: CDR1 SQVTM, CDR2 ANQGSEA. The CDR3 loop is CSVVPGAVINNEQFF. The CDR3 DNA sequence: TGCAGCGTTGTTCCAGGGGCGGTCATCAACAATGAGCAGTTCTTC.

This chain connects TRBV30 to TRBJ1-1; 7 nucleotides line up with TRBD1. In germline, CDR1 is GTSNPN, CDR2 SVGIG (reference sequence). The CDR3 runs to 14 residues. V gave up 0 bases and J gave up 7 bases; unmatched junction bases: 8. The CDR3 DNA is TGTGCCTGGAGTGTGAACAGGGGAAGGAATGAAGCTTTCTTT. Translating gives CAWSVNRGRNEAFF.

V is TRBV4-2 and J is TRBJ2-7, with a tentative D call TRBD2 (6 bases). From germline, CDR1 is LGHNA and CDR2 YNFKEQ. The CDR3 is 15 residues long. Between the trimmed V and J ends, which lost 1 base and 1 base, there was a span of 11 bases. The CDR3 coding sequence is TGTGCCAGCAGCCAAGGAGGCGGGGCTTCCTACGAGCAGTACTTC. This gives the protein CASSQGGGASYEQYF.

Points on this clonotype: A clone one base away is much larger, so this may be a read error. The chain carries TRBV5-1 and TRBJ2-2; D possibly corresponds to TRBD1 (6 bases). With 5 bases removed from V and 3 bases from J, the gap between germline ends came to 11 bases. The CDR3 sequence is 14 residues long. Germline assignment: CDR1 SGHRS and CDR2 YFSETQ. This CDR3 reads CASRTGIDTGELFF. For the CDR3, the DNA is TGCGCCAGCAGAACAGGGATAGACACCGGGGAGCTGTTTTTT. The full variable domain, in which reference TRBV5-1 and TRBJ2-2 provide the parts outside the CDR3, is KAGVTQTPRYLIKTRGQQVTLSCSPISGHRSVSWYQQTPGQGLQFLFEYFSETQRNKGNFPGRFSGRQFSNSRSEMNVSTLELGDSALYLCASRTGIDTGELFFGEGSRLTVL.

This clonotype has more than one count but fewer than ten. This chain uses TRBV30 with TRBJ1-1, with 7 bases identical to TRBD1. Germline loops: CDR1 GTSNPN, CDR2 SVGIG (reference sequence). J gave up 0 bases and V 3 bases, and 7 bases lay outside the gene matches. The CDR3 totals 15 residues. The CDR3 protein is CAWSRQGVMNTEAFF. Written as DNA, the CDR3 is TGTGCCTGGAGCCGGCAGGGGGTAATGAACACTGAAGCTTTCTTT.

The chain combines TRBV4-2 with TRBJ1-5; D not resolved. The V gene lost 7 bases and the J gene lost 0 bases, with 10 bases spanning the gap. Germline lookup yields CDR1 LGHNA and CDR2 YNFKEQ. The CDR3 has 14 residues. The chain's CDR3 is CASTPGYSNQPQHF. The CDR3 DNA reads TGTGCCAGCACCCCGGGGTATAGCAATCAGCCCCAGCATTTT.

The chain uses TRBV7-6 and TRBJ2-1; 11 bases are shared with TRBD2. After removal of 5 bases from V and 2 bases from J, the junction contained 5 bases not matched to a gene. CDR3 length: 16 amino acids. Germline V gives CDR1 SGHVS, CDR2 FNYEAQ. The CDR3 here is CASSHFSGRAYNEQFF. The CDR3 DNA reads TGTGCCAGCAGCCACTTTAGCGGGAGGGCCTACAATGAGCAGTTCTTC.

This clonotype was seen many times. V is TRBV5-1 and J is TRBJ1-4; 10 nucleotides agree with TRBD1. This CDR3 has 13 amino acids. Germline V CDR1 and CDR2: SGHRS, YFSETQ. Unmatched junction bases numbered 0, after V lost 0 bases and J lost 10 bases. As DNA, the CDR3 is TGCGCCAGCAGCTTGGGGGACAGGGGAAAACTGTTTTTT. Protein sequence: CASSLGDRGKLFF.

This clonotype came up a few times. CDR3 loop: CASRGGSAGDTDTQYF. CDR3 bases: TGTGCCAGCAGGGGCGGGTCAGCGGGAGACACAGATACGCAGTATTTT. The chain joins TRBV28 to TRBJ2-3; TRBD2 matches at 8 bases. The V segment lost 6 bases and the J segment 2 bases; nucleotides outside the gene matches: 10. Germline V gives CDR1 MDHEN, CDR2 SYDVKM. This CDR3 is 16 amino acids long.

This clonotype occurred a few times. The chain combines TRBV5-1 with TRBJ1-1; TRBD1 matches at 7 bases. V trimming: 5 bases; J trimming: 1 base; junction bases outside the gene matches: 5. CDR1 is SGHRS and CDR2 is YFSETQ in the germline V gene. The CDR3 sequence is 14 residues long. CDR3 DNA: TGCGCCAGCAGGGGGGACAGTGGGAACACTGAAGCTTTCTTT. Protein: CASRGDSGNTEAFF.

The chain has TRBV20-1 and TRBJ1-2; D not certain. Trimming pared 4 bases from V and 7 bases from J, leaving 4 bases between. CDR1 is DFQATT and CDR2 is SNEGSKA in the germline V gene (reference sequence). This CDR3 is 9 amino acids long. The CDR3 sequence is CSAMAGYTF. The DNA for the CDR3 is TGCAGTGCTATGGCTGGCTACACCTTC.

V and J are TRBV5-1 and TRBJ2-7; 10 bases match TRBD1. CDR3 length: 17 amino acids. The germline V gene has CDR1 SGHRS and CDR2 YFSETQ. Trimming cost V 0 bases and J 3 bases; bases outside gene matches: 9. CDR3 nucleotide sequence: TGCGCCAGCAGCTTGGCCCCCCGAGGACAGGGGGACTACGAGCAGTACTTC. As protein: CASSLAPRGQGDYEQYF.

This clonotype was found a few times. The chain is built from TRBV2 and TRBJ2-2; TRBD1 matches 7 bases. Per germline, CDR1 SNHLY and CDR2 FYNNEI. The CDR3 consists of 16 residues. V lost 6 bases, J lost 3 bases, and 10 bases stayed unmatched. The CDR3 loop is CASRPLRDSDTGELFF. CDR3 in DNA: TGTGCCAGCAGGCCCCTCCGGGACAGCGACACCGGGGAGCTGTTTTTT.